The T cell receptor beta chain described here comes from a study of T cell responses to AZD1222 COVID-19 vaccine. Turning to this clone: Its matching antigen is unknown.

Clones were sequenced by immunoSEQ multiplex PCR, and TCRdb holds only the in-frame ones, with some missing. The sample holds around 130,000 clones, more than 90% seen once. Study-level findings and limits: Spike as a whole was targeted by vaccine-associated CD4 TCRs, dominant at 160-218 and 743-854. In the spike-specific TCR repertoire, nearly half reportedly target unmutated variant regions. Increased Spike-specific TCR breadth and depth were observed after two AZD1222 doses.

The source material was peripheral blood, sampled 28 days after the second AZD1222 dose. This TCR came from an adult who received the AZD1222 COVID-19 vaccine.

This chain's CDR3 is CASSLDRVSYTF. As DNA, the CDR3 is TGTGCCAGCAGCTTAGACAGGGTTAGCTACACCTTC. The V call is TRBV7-9, the J call TRBJ1-2, with D perhaps TRBD1 (6 bases). Germline V gene data show CDR1 as SEHNR and CDR2 as FQNEAQ (reference sequence). The CDR3 length is 12 residues. Trimming shortened V by 1 base and J by 9 bases, and 9 bases separated the two germline ends.